This T cell receptor beta chain derives from a study of shared clonotypes between healthy human individuals. Remarks on this clone: Its target is not known.

Some clones are missing from TCRdb's copy, which holds only in-frame ones; the method was immunoSEQ multiplex PCR. This table has roughly 1,500,000 clones, about 98.5% appearing once. Study findings and constraints: Richness estimates generally favored naive over memory subsets.

J gave up 6 bases and V 4 bases, and 5 bases lay outside the gene matches. Germline CDR1 SGHKS, CDR2 YYEKEE (reference sequence). The CDR3 is made up of 16 amino acids. Input material: naive CD4+ T cells sorted from blood. Described subset: CD45RA+ positively selected. This chain links TRBV5-5 with TRBJ2-2, with 14 bases matching TRBD2. This receptor was taken from a man under 40 in good health. CDR3 nucleotide sequence: TGTGCCAGCAGCATAGGACTAGCGGGAGGACCCGGGGAGCTGTTTTTT. It specifies CASSIGLAGGPGELFF.